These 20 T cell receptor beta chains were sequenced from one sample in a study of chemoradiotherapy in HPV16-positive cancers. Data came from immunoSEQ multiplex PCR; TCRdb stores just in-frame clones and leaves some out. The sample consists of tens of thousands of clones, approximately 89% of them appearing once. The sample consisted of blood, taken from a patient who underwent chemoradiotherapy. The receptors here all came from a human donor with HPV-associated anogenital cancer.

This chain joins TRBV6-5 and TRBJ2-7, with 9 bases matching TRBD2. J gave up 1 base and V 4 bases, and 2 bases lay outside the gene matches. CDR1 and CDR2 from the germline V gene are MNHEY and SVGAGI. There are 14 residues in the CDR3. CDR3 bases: TGTGCCAGCAGTTCGACTAGCGGATCCTACGAGCAGTACTTC. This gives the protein CASSSTSGSYEQYF.

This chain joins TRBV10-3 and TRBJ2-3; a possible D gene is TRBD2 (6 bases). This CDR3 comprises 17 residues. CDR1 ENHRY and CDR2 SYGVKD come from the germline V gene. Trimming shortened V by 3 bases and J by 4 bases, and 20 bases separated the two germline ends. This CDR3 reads CAISDWRDPSSADTQYF. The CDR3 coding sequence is TGTGCCATCAGTGACTGGCGGGACCCTTCCTCGGCAGATACGCAGTATTTT.

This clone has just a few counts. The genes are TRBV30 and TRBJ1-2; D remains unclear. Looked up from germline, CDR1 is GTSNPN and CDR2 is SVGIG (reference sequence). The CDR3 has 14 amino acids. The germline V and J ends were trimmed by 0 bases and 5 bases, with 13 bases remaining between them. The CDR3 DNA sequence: TGTGCCTGGAGTGTGGATAGAGGGCAATATGGCTACACCTTC. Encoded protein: CAWSVDRGQYGYTF.

DNA for the CDR3: TGTGCCAGCAACCCAACAGGGGGGCCCTACAATGAGCAGTTCTTC. Its protein is CASNPTGGPYNEQFF. The gene calls are TRBV28 and TRBJ2-1; 8 bases fit TRBD1. CDR3 size: 15 residues. In germline, CDR1 is MDHEN, CDR2 SYDVKM. Trimming took 7 bases from V and 2 from J; bases not matched to a gene: 7. Looking up the rest from reference TRBV28 and TRBJ2-1 gives the full variable domain: DVKVTQSSRYLVKRTGEKVFLECVQDMDHENMFWYRQDPGLGLRLIYFSYDVKMKEKGDIPEGYSVSREKKERFSLILESASTNQTSMYLCASNPTGGPYNEQFFGPGTRLTVL.

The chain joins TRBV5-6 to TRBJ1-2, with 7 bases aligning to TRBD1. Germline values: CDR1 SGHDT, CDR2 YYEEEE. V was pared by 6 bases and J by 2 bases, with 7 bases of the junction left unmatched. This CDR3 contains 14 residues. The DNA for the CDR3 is TGTGCCAGCACGGTGGTACAGGGGAACTATGGCTACACCTTC. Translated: CASTVVQGNYGYTF.

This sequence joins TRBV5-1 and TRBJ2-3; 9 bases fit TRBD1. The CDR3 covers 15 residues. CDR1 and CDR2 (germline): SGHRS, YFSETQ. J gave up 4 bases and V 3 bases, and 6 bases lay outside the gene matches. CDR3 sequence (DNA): TGCGCCAGCAGCTCCGGACAGGGGAACTCAGATACGCAGTATTTT. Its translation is CASSSGQGNSDTQYF.

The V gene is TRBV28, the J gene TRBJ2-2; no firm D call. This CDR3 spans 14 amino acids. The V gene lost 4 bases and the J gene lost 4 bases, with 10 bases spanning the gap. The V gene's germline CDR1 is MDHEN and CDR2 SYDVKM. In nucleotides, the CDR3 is TGTGCCAGCAGTTCCATGGATGTCACCGGGGAGCTGTTTTTT. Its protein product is CASSSMDVTGELFF.

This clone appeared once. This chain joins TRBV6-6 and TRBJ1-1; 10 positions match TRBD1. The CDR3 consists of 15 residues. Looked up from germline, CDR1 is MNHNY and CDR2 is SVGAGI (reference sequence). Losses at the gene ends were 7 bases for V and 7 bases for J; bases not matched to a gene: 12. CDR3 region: CASILGTGALGEAFF. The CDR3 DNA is TGTGCCAGCATTCTCGGGACAGGGGCCTTGGGTGAAGCTTTCTTT.

The CDR3 bases are TGTGCCAGCAGTGAAGGTGGGGGGGCGAGAGGCTATGGCTACACCTTC. Amino acids: CASSEGGGARGYGYTF. V is TRBV6-1 and J is TRBJ1-2; D perhaps matches TRBD1 (6 bases). The CDR3 runs to 16 residues. Germline assignment: CDR1 MNHNS and CDR2 SASEGT. V lost 1 base and J lost 4, with 16 bases in between.

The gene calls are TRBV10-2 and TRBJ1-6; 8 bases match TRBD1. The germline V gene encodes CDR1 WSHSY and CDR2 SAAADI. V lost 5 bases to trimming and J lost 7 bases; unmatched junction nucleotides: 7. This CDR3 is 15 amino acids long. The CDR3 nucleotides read TGCGCCAGCAGTTTACAGGGGGTTGGCAATTCACCCCTCCACTTT. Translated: CASSLQGVGNSPLHF.

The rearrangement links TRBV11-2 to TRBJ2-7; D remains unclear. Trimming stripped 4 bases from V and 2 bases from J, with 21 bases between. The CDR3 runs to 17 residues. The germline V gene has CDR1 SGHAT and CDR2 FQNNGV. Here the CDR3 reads CASSSRQGSLEAYEQYF. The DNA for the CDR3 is TGTGCCAGCAGCTCTCGCCAAGGTAGTCTGGAAGCCTACGAGCAGTACTTC.

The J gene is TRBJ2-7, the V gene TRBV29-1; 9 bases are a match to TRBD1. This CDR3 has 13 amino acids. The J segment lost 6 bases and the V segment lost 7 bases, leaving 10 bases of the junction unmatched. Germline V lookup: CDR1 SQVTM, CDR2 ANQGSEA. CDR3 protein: CSARTGDFGEQYF. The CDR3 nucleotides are TGCAGCGCCCGGACAGGGGACTTTGGCGAGCAGTACTTC.

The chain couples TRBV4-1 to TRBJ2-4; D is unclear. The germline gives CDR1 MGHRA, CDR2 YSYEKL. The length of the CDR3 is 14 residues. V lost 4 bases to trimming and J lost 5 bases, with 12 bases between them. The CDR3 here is CASSPWVIENIQYF. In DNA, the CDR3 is TGCGCCAGCAGCCCGTGGGTCATTGAAAACATTCAGTACTTC.

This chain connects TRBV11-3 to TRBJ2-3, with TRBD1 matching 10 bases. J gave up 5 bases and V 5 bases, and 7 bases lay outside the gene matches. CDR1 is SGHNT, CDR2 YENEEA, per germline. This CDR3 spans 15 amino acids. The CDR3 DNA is TGTGCCAGCAGCACGGGACAGGGGATCCGAGATACGCAGTATTTT. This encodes CASSTGQGIRDTQYF.

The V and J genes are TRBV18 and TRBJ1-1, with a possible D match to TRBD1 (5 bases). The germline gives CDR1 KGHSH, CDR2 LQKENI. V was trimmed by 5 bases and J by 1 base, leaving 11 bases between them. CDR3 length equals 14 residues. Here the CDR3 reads CASSTQQENTEAFF. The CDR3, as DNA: TGTGCCAGCTCAACCCAACAGGAGAACACTGAAGCTTTCTTT. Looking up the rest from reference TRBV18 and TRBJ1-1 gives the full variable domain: NAGVMQNPRHLVRRRGQEARLRCSPMKGHSHVYWYRQLPEEGLKFMVYLQKENIIDESGMPKERFSAEFPKEGPSILRIQQVVRGDSAAYFCASSTQQENTEAFFGQGTRLTVV.

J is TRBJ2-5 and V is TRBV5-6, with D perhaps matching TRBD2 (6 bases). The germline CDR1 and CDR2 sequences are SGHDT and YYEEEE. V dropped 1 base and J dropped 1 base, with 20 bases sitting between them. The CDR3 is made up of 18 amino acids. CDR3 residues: CASSLSGPGRDPQETQYF. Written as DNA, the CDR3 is TGTGCCAGCAGCTTGAGCGGCCCTGGGCGGGATCCCCAAGAGACCCAGTACTTC.

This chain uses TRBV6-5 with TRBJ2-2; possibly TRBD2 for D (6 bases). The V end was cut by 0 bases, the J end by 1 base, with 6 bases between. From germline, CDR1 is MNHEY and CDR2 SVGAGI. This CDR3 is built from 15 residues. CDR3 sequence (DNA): TGTGCCAGCAGTTACTCGGGACTGAACACCGGGGAGCTGTTTTTT. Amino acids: CASSYSGLNTGELFF.

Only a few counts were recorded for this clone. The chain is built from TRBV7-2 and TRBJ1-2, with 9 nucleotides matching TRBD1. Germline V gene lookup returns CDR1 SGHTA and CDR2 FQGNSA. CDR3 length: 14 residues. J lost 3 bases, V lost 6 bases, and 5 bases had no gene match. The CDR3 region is CASSRDRVYYGYTF. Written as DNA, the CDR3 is TGTGCCAGCAGTCGGGACAGGGTATACTATGGCTACACCTTC.

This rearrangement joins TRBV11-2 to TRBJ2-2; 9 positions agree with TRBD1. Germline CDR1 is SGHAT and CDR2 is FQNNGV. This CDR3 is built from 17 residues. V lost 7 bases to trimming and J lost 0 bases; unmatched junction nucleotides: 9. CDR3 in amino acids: CASTYIGTGTNTGELFF. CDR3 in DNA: TGTGCCAGCACCTACATCGGGACAGGGACGAACACCGGGGAGCTGTTTTTT.

CDR3 in amino acids: CAWSAELDTEAFF. CDR3 DNA sequence: TGTGCCTGGAGTGCGGAATTAGACACTGAAGCTTTCTTT. V is TRBV30 and J is TRBJ1-1; D not certain. Germline assignment: CDR1 GTSNPN and CDR2 SVGIG (reference sequence). The CDR3 is 13 residues long. Trimming took 1 base from V and 3 from J, leaving 9 bases between them.